The text below deals with one T cell receptor (beta chain). This sample was included in a study of blood T cell repertoires in COVID-19. The germline CDR1 and CDR2 sequences are SNHLY and FYNNEI. Trimming removed 8 bases at V and 0 bases at J, with 14 bases between. The length of the CDR3 is 15 residues. In the original processing: Reference gene primer amplification gave estimated nucleated cell counts. TCRdb's copy holds only in-frame clones and misses some; the assay was immunoSEQ multiplex PCR. V and J calls and clone size are those listed in that table; D and trimming were worked out from the DNA. The data show 55,000 to 80,000 clones, about 91% seen once.

This clonotype originated in a man aged 50-60 years with active COVID-19. The chain links TRBV2 to TRBJ1-5; a possible D gene is TRBD1 (5 bases). The material sequenced was peripheral blood. Here the CDR3 DNA reads TGTGCCAGCGGAGGGCAGGGAGCTAGCAATCAGCCCCAGCATTTT. This codes for CASGGQGASNQPQHF.